The source of this TCR beta chain is a study of blood T cells in healthy people across ages. Every sample yielded at least 6.5 million isolated PBMCs. A minimum of 6 micrograms of total RNA was extracted per sample. Study-level results: Whereas aged donors had fewer naive CD4+ cells, long-lived donors had more of them and higher diversity.

It was with a sample-barcoded 5' primer and a J-beta primer mix that a second PCR of about 6 to 11 cycles was run. Each CDR3 protein is one row after TCRdb ran MiXCR on the 5' RACE reads. The table lists roughly 1,100,000 distinct CDR3 sequences, almost 25% of them singletons. Notes on this clonotype: Antigen: not known.

This CDR3 spans 14 amino acids. Trimming took 4 bases from V and 5 from J, leaving 11 bases between them. CDR1 and CDR2 from the germline V gene are SGHAT and FQNNGV. This same sample was also part of a study on T cells of mothers and their children.

The V call is TRBV11-2, the J call TRBJ1-4; tentatively, D is TRBD1 (5 bases). This clonotype was sampled from a girl between 2 and 10 years old in good health. Sequencing input: blood. Here the CDR3 DNA reads TGTGCCAGCAGCTCCAGGGAACCGAATGAAAAACTGTTTTTT. This codes for CASSSREPNEKLFF.